Below are 8 T cell receptor beta chains sequenced from a single sample in a study of graft-versus-host responses after intestinal transplantation. No cognate antigen is known for these TCRs. Sequencing used immunoSEQ multiplex PCR; TCRdb keeps in-frame clones, though not all of them. The sample has some 90,000 clones; 85% to 95% are singletons. The source material was unstimulated CD8+ T cells sorted from spleen or lymph node cells, sampled before transplant. The source is a human donor who was the organ donor for an intestinal transplant.

The chain has TRBV27 and TRBJ2-7; possibly TRBD1 for D (5 bases). The germline CDR1 and CDR2 sequences are MNHEY and SMNVEV (reference sequence). The CDR3 consists of 14 residues. V was trimmed by 3 bases and J by 3 bases, leaving 12 bases between them. The CDR3 region is CASSFFPGNYEQYF. CDR3 in DNA: TGTGCCAGCAGTTTCTTCCCAGGGAACTACGAGCAGTACTTC.

The chain is built from TRBV4-3 and TRBJ2-5; weak D call: TRBD2 (5 bases). The CDR3 spans 13 residues. The germline V gene encodes CDR1 LGHNA and CDR2 YSLEER. Trimming shortened V by 4 bases and J by 10 bases, and 16 bases separated the two germline ends. CDR3 amino acids: CASSRFLAQDQYF. The CDR3 nucleotides are TGCGCCAGCAGCCGATTTCTAGCCCAGGACCAGTACTTC.

V gene TRBV4-3 combines with J gene TRBJ1-5; 8 bases are shared with TRBD1. Trimming at V came to 1 base and at J to 7 bases, leaving 3 bases not matched to a gene. The CDR3 extends over 14 amino acids. CDR1 and CDR2 from the germline V gene are LGHNA and YSLEER. Written as DNA, the CDR3 is TGCGCCAGCAGCCAAGTGACAGGGGCGCAGCCCCAGCATTTT. Translation gives CASSQVTGAQPQHF.

The V and J genes are TRBV5-1 and TRBJ2-7; the D gene is possibly TRBD2 (6 bases). From germline, CDR1 is SGHRS and CDR2 YFSETQ. This CDR3 has 15 residues. The V and J ends lost 4 bases and 3 bases respectively, with 17 bases between them. The CDR3 region is CASSLPRMGGYEQYF. The CDR3 nucleotides read TGCGCCAGCAGCCTCCCCCGGATGGGGGGCTACGAGCAGTACTTC.

The chain is built from TRBV6-5 and TRBJ2-1; TRBD2 aligns across 8 bases. Germline CDR1 reads MNHEY; CDR2 reads SVGAGI. This CDR3 region has 15 residues. Trimming took 0 bases from V and 4 from J; bases not matched to a gene: 2. CDR3 coding DNA: TGTGCCAGCAGTTACTCAGGCGGGGGGTACAATGAGCAGTTCTTC. Translated: CASSYSGGGYNEQFF.

The chain carries TRBV2 and TRBJ2-5; possibly TRBD1 for D (6 bases). V was cut by 2 bases and J by 1 base, with 8 bases left in between. Germline V CDR1 and CDR2: SNHLY, FYNNEI. The CDR3 covers 14 residues. The CDR3 region is CASSETGFQETQYF. In nucleotides, the CDR3 is TGTGCCAGCAGTGAAACAGGGTTCCAAGAGACCCAGTACTTC.

The genes are TRBV19 and TRBJ1-2; 9 bases fit TRBD1. CDR1 and CDR2 from the germline V gene are LNHDA and SQIVND (reference sequence). The CDR3 extends over 13 amino acids. Germline trimming cut 3 bases from V and 8 bases from J; bases unmatched to any gene: 4. As DNA, the CDR3 is TGTGCCAGTAGTATCACAGGGGGCGACGGCTACACCTTC. Encoded protein: CASSITGGDGYTF. The full variable domain, rest sourced from reference TRBV19 and TRBJ1-2, is DGGITQSPKYLFRKEGQNVTLSCEQNLNHDAMYWYRQDPGQGLRLIYYSQIVNDFQKGDIAEGYSVSREKKESFPLTVTSAQKNPTAFYLCASSITGGDGYTFGSGTRLTVV.

The chain is built from TRBV7-9 and TRBJ1-3, with TRBD1 matching 7 bases. J was trimmed by 4 bases and V by 1 base; bases with no gene match: 4. CDR3 length: 15 amino acids. Germline V gene lookup returns CDR1 SEHNR and CDR2 FQNEAQ (reference sequence). The CDR3 loop is CASSLERGPGNTIYF. DNA of the CDR3: TGTGCCAGCAGCTTAGAGAGGGGGCCCGGAAACACCATATATTTT. Looking up the rest from reference TRBV7-9 and TRBJ1-3 gives the full variable domain: DTGVSQNPRHKITKRGQNVTFRCDPISEHNRLYWYRQTLGQGPEFLTYFQNEAQLEKSRLLSDRFSAERPKGSFSTLEIQRTEQGDSAMYLCASSLERGPGNTIYFGEGSWLTVV.